These 6 T cell receptor beta chains share one sample of origin, sequenced in a study of T cells after yellow fever vaccination. TCRdb fed the 5' RACE reads into MiXCR, producing one record per CDR3 protein. The top ten clones hold roughly 18% of a sample with more than 350,000 distinct CDR3 sequences, roughly 10% of them seen once. The specimen was PBMCs, collected on the day of the first yellow fever vaccination. These receptors were obtained from a man aged 18 to 30 who received the YFV17D yellow fever vaccine.

The rearrangement uses TRBV27 and TRBJ1-2; D might be TRBD1 (5 bases). The CDR3 is 15 residues long. Germline CDR1 and CDR2: MNHEY and SMNVEV (reference sequence). The germline V and J ends were trimmed by 2 bases and 4 bases, with 14 bases remaining between them. CDR3 loop: CASSLGAGPSYGYTF. In DNA, the CDR3 is TGTGCCAGCAGTTTAGGAGCGGGGCCGAGCTATGGCTACACCTTC.

This clonotype was seen a few times. The rearrangement joins TRBV5-4 to TRBJ2-4, with 7 bases that match TRBD1. CDR1 is SGHNT and CDR2 is YYREEE in the germline V gene (reference sequence). The length of the CDR3 is 12 residues. The trim removed 2 bases at V and 10 bases at J, leaving 3 bases unmatched. The CDR3 DNA reads TGTGCCAGCAGCTTTGACAGGGAAATTCAGTACTTC. It codes for CASSFDREIQYF.

This clonotype has a count of ten or more. This chain connects TRBV10-3 to TRBJ2-1; TRBD2 agrees at 9 bases. V lost 4 bases to trimming and J lost 7 bases; unmatched junction nucleotides: 5. This CDR3 contains 14 residues. The germline V gene has CDR1 ENHRY and CDR2 SYGVKD. This chain's CDR3 is CAISVAGGPNEQFF. In nucleotides, the CDR3 is TGTGCCATCAGTGTCGCGGGGGGGCCTAATGAGCAGTTCTTC.

The rearrangement links TRBV18 to TRBJ1-6; D unclear. Germline V gives CDR1 KGHSH, CDR2 LQKENI. Trimming took 3 bases from V and 7 from J, leaving 13 bases between them. The CDR3 runs to 15 residues. The CDR3 DNA reads TGTGCCAGCTCACCGCGGACCGTGCCGAATTCACCCCTCCACTTT. It translates to CASSPRTVPNSPLHF.

This clonotype has just a few counts. The genes are TRBV7-9 and TRBJ2-1; 9 nucleotides line up with TRBD2. This CDR3 has 15 amino acids. The germline gives CDR1 SEHNR, CDR2 FQNEAQ (reference sequence). After removal of 8 bases from V and 11 bases from J, the junction contained 16 bases not matched to a gene. The CDR3 DNA reads as TGTGCCAGCGGATCCTGGCGGGGGGGCCGGACGAAGCAGTTCTTC. Its translation is CASGSWRGGRTKQFF.

A few counts support this clonotype. The chain recombines TRBV10-3 with TRBJ1-1; 9 nucleotides agree with TRBD1. Germline CDR1 and CDR2: ENHRY and SYGVKD. With V trimmed by 4 bases and J by 2 bases, 2 bases remained unmatched. The CDR3 extends over 14 amino acids. Written as DNA, the CDR3 is TGTGCCATCAGTGTGGACAGGGGAAACACTGAAGCTTTCTTT. It encodes CAISVDRGNTEAFF.